The 28 T cell receptor beta chains below come from one sample, sequenced in a study of blood T cell repertoires in COVID-19. Sequencing used immunoSEQ multiplex PCR; TCRdb keeps in-frame clones, though not all of them. The sample has about 190,000 clones, approximately 84% seen once; the top ten hold under 4%. The sequencing input was PBMCs or T cells enriched from blood (not recorded which). Receptor source: a woman aged 25 to 39 who had recovered from COVID-19.

The chain carries TRBV2 and TRBJ1-2, with 7 bases aligning to TRBD1. J was trimmed by 4 bases and V by 3 bases; bases with no gene match: 5. The CDR3 contains 14 residues. Germline V gene sequence: CDR1 SNHLY, CDR2 FYNNEI. The CDR3 loop reads CASSELGQVYGYTF. The CDR3 DNA reads as TGTGCCAGCAGTGAGTTAGGACAGGTCTATGGCTACACCTTC.

The genes are TRBV5-1 and TRBJ2-1; 10 bases fit TRBD2. Unmatched junction bases numbered 9, after V lost 2 bases and J lost 7 bases. CDR3 size: 16 residues. The germline gives CDR1 SGHRS, CDR2 YFSETQ. The CDR3, as DNA: TGCGCCAGCAGCTTTGGTAGCGGGGGGCCGGTGAATGAGCAGTTCTTC. Its protein product is CASSFGSGGPVNEQFF.

V usage is TRBV29-1 and J usage is TRBJ2-3; 8 bases fit TRBD2. The CDR3 has 13 residues. V shed 7 bases, J shed 7 bases, and the junction held 10 bases outside the gene matches. Germline values: CDR1 SQVTM, CDR2 ANQGSEA. CDR3 in DNA: TGCAGCGCCTACCGCGGGGGGTATAATACGCAGTATTTT. This sequence encodes CSAYRGGYNTQYF.

The V call is TRBV5-1, the J call TRBJ2-3; 10 bases fit TRBD2. The CDR3 contains 16 residues. Germline loops: CDR1 SGHRS, CDR2 YFSETQ. The junction had 5 bases not matched to a gene; V was cut back by 2 bases and J by 2 bases. The CDR3 coding sequence is TGCGCCAGCAGCTTCCGTAGCGGGGGGCCCACAGATACGCAGTATTTT. Amino acid sequence: CASSFRSGGPTDTQYF.

The chain employs TRBV9 and TRBJ1-2; no reliable D call. The CDR3 is 13 amino acids. The V gene lost 0 bases and the J gene lost 8 bases, with 11 bases spanning the gap. Looked up from germline, CDR1 is SGDLS and CDR2 is YYNGEE. This CDR3 is CASSVGVSRGYTF. The CDR3 nucleotides are TGTGCCAGCAGCGTAGGAGTGTCGCGGGGCTACACCTTC.

The chain employs TRBV20-1 and TRBJ1-2; D possibly corresponds to TRBD1 (5 bases). Between the trimmed V and J ends, which lost 3 bases and 4 bases, there was a span of 15 bases. Germline values: CDR1 DFQATT, CDR2 SNEGSKA (reference sequence). The CDR3 loop spans 14 amino acids. CDR3 DNA sequence: TGCAGTGCTAGTAGGGACTCCCAGTTCTATGGCTACACCTTC. Its protein is CSASRDSQFYGYTF.

J is TRBJ1-2 and V is TRBV28, with 7 bases matching TRBD1. The CDR3 covers 16 residues. The V gene end was trimmed by 5 bases and the J gene end by 8 bases; junction bases not matched to a gene: 17. The germline V gene encodes CDR1 MDHEN and CDR2 SYDVKM. Written as DNA, the CDR3 is TGTGCCAGCAGTGACGCTGACAGGGCGGGATTAGGGGGCTACACCTTC. Amino acid sequence: CASSDADRAGLGGYTF.

The rearrangement joins TRBV19 to TRBJ1-5; maybe TRBD1 (6 bases). CDR3 length equals 14 residues. CDR1 and CDR2 (germline): LNHDA, SQIVND (reference sequence). The V and J ends lost 4 bases and 9 bases respectively, with 16 bases between them. As DNA, the CDR3 is TGTGCCAGTAGTAGGGACATAAGTTTTCCGCCCCAGCATTTT. Its translation is CASSRDISFPPQHF.

This clone was found a few times. The chain employs TRBV28 and TRBJ1-2; the D is unclear. Trimming stripped 8 bases from V and 4 bases from J, with 11 bases between. The CDR3 sequence is 12 residues long. Germline values: CDR1 MDHEN, CDR2 SYDVKM. The CDR3 DNA reads TGTGCCAGCCGAGCGCAGCTCTATGGCTACACCTTC. This codes for CASRAQLYGYTF.

This clone appeared once. The rearrangement links TRBV30 to TRBJ2-7; D perhaps matches TRBD2 (5 bases). Germline values: CDR1 GTSNPN, CDR2 SVGIG (reference sequence). The CDR3 runs to 14 residues. Trimming took off 5 bases at V and 0 bases at J, with 14 bases between the two ends. Written as DNA, the CDR3 is TGTGCCTGGGACGGACCGGGGTACTCCTACGAGCAGTACTTC. It is translated as CAWDGPGYSYEQYF.

The chain links TRBV19 to TRBJ2-4; TRBD1 matches at 7 bases. CDR1 and CDR2 (germline): LNHDA, SQIVND (reference sequence). Trimming took 4 bases from V and 6 from J; bases not matched to a gene: 3. The CDR3 length is 13 residues. This chain's CDR3 is CASSKDRRNIQYF. Written as DNA, the CDR3 is TGTGCCAGTAGTAAGGACAGGAGAAACATTCAGTACTTC.

This sequence joins TRBV5-8 and TRBJ1-2; D is ambiguous. The CDR3 loop spans 15 amino acids. The germline V gene has CDR1 SGHTS and CDR2 YDEGEE. With 5 bases removed from V and 5 bases from J, the gap between germline ends came to 19 bases. For the CDR3, the DNA is TGTGCCAGCAGGTCCCCTGAGGCAAAGTTTTATGGCTACACCTTC. This sequence encodes CASRSPEAKFYGYTF.

The V call is TRBV5-1, the J call TRBJ2-7; 10 bases agree with TRBD1. This CDR3 contains 15 residues. CDR1 and CDR2 from the germline V gene are SGHRS and YFSETQ. The V gene end was trimmed by 7 bases and the J gene end by 3 bases; junction bases not matched to a gene: 10. In DNA form, the CDR3 reads TGCGCCAGCTCACACGCCGGGACAGGGGTCTACGAGCAGTACTTC. This sequence encodes CASSHAGTGVYEQYF.

The chain's CDR3 is CATSRDPAGYSNQPQHF. Written as DNA, the CDR3 is TGTGCCACCAGCAGAGATCCCGCGGGCTATAGCAATCAGCCCCAGCATTTT. This sequence joins TRBV15 and TRBJ1-5; D is uncertain. V was clipped by 0 bases and J by 0 bases, with 12 bases between them. From germline, CDR1 is LNHNV and CDR2 YYDKDF (reference sequence). This CDR3 is built from 17 residues.

This chain uses TRBV27 with TRBJ1-4; TRBD1 matches at 9 bases. The CDR3 covers 15 residues. V shed 5 bases and J 8 bases; nucleotides not matched to a gene: 9. CDR1 and CDR2 (germline): MNHEY, SMNVEV (reference sequence). CDR3 sequence (DNA): TGTGCCAGCAGTCGAGGACAGGGGTGGGAAGAAAAACTGTTTTTT. The encoded protein is CASSRGQGWEEKLFF.

The chain recombines TRBV5-1 with TRBJ1-1; D is perhaps TRBD1 (6 bases). V was pared by 0 bases and J by 7 bases, with 13 bases between. The germline V gene has CDR1 SGHRS and CDR2 YFSETQ. CDR3 size: 14 residues. The CDR3 spells CASSLDFGGFEAFF. CDR3 in DNA: TGCGCCAGCAGCTTGGATTTTGGGGGCTTTGAAGCTTTCTTT.

The chain uses TRBV14 and TRBJ1-2; no clear D gene. Trimming took 0 bases from V and 5 from J, leaving 13 bases between them. The CDR3 totals 15 residues. Germline V gives CDR1 SGHDN, CDR2 FVKESK. The CDR3 reads CASSQDRGMGYGYTF. The CDR3 nucleotides are TGTGCCAGCAGCCAAGATCGGGGAATGGGATATGGCTACACCTTC.

The chain carries TRBV15 and TRBJ1-1; a possible D gene is TRBD1 (6 bases). V lost 3 bases, J lost 8 bases, and 7 bases lay in between. Looked up from germline, CDR1 is LNHNV and CDR2 is YYDKDF (reference sequence). The length of the CDR3 is 11 residues. This CDR3 reads CATSSGTEAFF. The DNA for the CDR3 is TGTGCCACCAGCAGCGGGACAGAAGCTTTCTTT. The entire variable domain, with the rest obtained from reference TRBV15 and TRBJ1-1, is as follows: DAMVIQNPRYQVTQFGKPVTLSCSQTLNHNVMYWYQQKSSQAPKLLFHYYDKDFNNEADTPDNFQSRRPNTSFCFLDIRSPGLGDTAMYLCATSSGTEAFFGQGTRLTVV.

V usage is TRBV7-6 and J usage is TRBJ2-1; 12 bases fit TRBD2. Germline loops: CDR1 SGHVS, CDR2 FNYEAQ. This CDR3 region has 15 residues. V lost 4 bases, J lost 7 bases, and 5 bases stayed unmatched. CDR3 in DNA: TGTGCCAGCAGCTCCCTAGCGGGAGGGGATAATGAGCAGTTCTTC. Translating it yields CASSSLAGGDNEQFF.

A single count supports this clone. CDR3 sequence: CASSLGTAGATGNTIYF. CDR3 DNA: TGTGCCAGCAGCTTAGGGACAGCTGGGGCCACTGGAAACACCATATATTTT. The genes are TRBV7-6 and TRBJ1-3; D is possibly TRBD1 (6 bases). Trimming removed 1 base from V and 2 bases from J, with 15 bases in between. The CDR3 has 17 residues. From germline, CDR1 is SGHVS and CDR2 FNYEAQ. Based on the CDR3 plus reference TRBV7-6 and TRBJ1-3, the full variable domain is GAGVSQSPRYKVTKRGQDVALRCDPISGHVSLYWYRQALGQGPEFLTYFNYEAQQDKSGLPNDRFSAERPEGSISTLTIQRTEQRDSAMYRCASSLGTAGATGNTIYFGEGSWLTVV.

The CDR3 here is CAISALTGESSGANVLTF. The CDR3 bases are TGTGCCATCAGTGCCCTGACAGGGGAGTCCTCTGGGGCCAACGTCCTGACTTTC. This chain joins TRBV10-3 and TRBJ2-6, with 8 nucleotides matching TRBD1. The junction had 8 bases not matched to a gene; V was cut back by 4 bases and J by 0 bases. This CDR3 has 18 residues. CDR1 and CDR2 (germline): ENHRY, SYGVKD.

CDR3 in DNA: TGTGCCAGCAGCTTACAGGGGTCTGCCGGAAACACCATATATTTT. Encoded protein: CASSLQGSAGNTIYF. V and J are TRBV7-3 and TRBJ1-3; possible D gene TRBD1, 6 bases. From germline, CDR1 is SGHTA and CDR2 FQGTGA. Trimming took 2 bases from V and 4 from J, leaving 12 bases between them. This CDR3 comprises 15 residues.

The V and J genes are TRBV2 and TRBJ1-2, with D unresolved. Germline CDR1 and CDR2: SNHLY and FYNNEI. V was clipped by 7 bases and J by 12 bases, with 12 bases between them. The CDR3 spans 10 residues. CDR3 DNA: TGTGCCAGCAACGGGAAATGGAACACCTTC. Its protein product is CASNGKWNTF.

The chain employs TRBV24-1 and TRBJ1-2, with no clear D. V lost 3 bases, J lost 8 bases, and 15 bases lay in between. This CDR3 contains 14 residues. The germline CDR1 and CDR2 sequences are KGHDR and SFDVKD. DNA of the CDR3: TGTGCCACCAGTGATCCACCACGGGTTTCCGGCTACACCTTC. Translated, it gives CATSDPPRVSGYTF.

DNA of the CDR3: TGTGCCAGCAGTTATTCGGGAGGGGCTGGAAACACCATATATTTT. Protein product: CASSYSGGAGNTIYF. V and J are TRBV6-6 and TRBJ1-3, with a possible D match to TRBD1 (5 bases). In germline, CDR1 is MNHNY, CDR2 SVGAGI (reference sequence). The CDR3 is 15 amino acids. V was trimmed by 3 bases and J by 2 bases, leaving 11 bases between them.

The chain has TRBV7-9 and TRBJ1-4; 9 bases fit TRBD1. The CDR3 has 16 amino acids. Germline V gives CDR1 SEHNR, CDR2 FQNEAQ (reference sequence). The J segment lost 0 bases and the V segment lost 5 bases, leaving 4 bases of the junction unmatched. The CDR3 spells CASSGRDRATNEKLFF. The CDR3 nucleotides read TGTGCCAGCAGCGGCCGGGACAGGGCAACTAATGAAAAACTGTTTTTT.

This chain uses TRBV7-5 with TRBJ1-2. TRBV7-5 is flagged as a pseudogene. This CDR3 contains 17 residues. The CDR3 region has the DNA TGTGCCAGAAGCTTAGCTTCCGGGGGTTGCAGTAACTATGGCTACACCTTC. This encodes CARSLASGGCSNYGYTF.

V usage is TRBV6-1 and J usage is TRBJ2-3; no firm D call. The germline V gene encodes CDR1 MNHNS and CDR2 SASEGT. The germline V and J ends were trimmed by 4 bases and 5 bases, with 19 bases remaining between them. The CDR3 length is 16 residues. The CDR3 nucleotides are TGTGCCAGCAGTGGGCCCCACCGTCCGTTTGGAGATACGCAGTATTTT. Translation gives CASSGPHRPFGDTQYF.